Following are 26 T cell receptor beta chains from one sample sequenced in a study of blood T cell repertoires in COVID-19. Data came from immunoSEQ multiplex PCR; TCRdb stores just in-frame clones and leaves some out. The top ten clones hold roughly 1.9% of a sample with a few hundred thousand clones, over 80% of them seen once. The sequencing input was peripheral blood. These receptors were collected from a man aged 30-40 years who had recovered from COVID-19.

The rearrangement links TRBV23-1 to TRBJ2-1; possibly TRBD1 for D (5 bases). TRBV23-1 is flagged as an ORF with uncertain function. Trimming stripped 6 bases from V and 15 bases from J, with 15 bases between. This CDR3 region has 11 residues. The CDR3 DNA sequence: TGCGCCAGCAGCCCAAACAGGCCAAGGTTCTTC. Protein product: CASSPNRPRFF.

The chain uses TRBV13 and TRBJ2-3; 10 nucleotides align to TRBD2. This CDR3 comprises 17 residues. The trim removed 4 bases at V and 5 bases at J, leaving 12 bases unmatched. The germline V gene has CDR1 PRHDT and CDR2 FYEKMQ (reference sequence). Written as DNA, the CDR3 is TGTGCCAGCAGCTCCCTCATTGGAAGCGGGGGGGGAGATACGCAGTATTTT. It is translated as CASSSLIGSGGGDTQYF.

The chain has TRBV5-4 and TRBJ1-1, with a tentative D call TRBD1 (5 bases). Trimming cost V 0 bases and J 5 bases, with 14 bases left between them. The CDR3 sequence is 15 residues long. Germline CDR1 is SGHNT and CDR2 is YYREEE (reference sequence). The CDR3 sequence is CASSLAGGFKTEAFF. CDR3 DNA: TGTGCCAGCAGCTTGGCCGGGGGTTTTAAGACTGAAGCTTTCTTT.

This clone was recorded once. V gene TRBV29-1 combines with J gene TRBJ2-5; the match to TRBD1 covers 7 bases. The V gene's germline CDR1 is SQVTM and CDR2 ANQGSEA. V gave up 6 bases and J gave up 1 base; unmatched junction bases: 5. The CDR3 extends over 13 amino acids. The CDR3: CSVRGDSQETQYF. CDR3 nucleotide sequence: TGCAGCGTCCGAGGGGACAGCCAAGAGACCCAGTACTTC.

This clone has just one count. The gene calls are TRBV5-1 and TRBJ2-3; D unresolved. The CDR3 has 12 amino acids. Trimming took off 0 bases at V and 8 bases at J, with 7 bases between the two ends. Germline-derived CDR1 and CDR2 are SGHRS and YFSETQ. CDR3 in DNA: TGCGCCAGCAGCTTGGATAGTGCTACGCAGTATTTT. This encodes CASSLDSATQYF.

The V call is TRBV18, the J call TRBJ2-3; no firm D call. The CDR3 is 13 residues long. The germline CDR1 and CDR2 sequences are KGHSH and LQKENI. V gave up 6 bases and J gave up 6 bases, with 13 bases separating them. DNA for the CDR3: TGTGCCAGCTCCCTCCGCCCGCAGGATACGCAGTATTTT. Translated, it gives CASSLRPQDTQYF.

The genes are TRBV7-9 and TRBJ2-7, with 8 bases identical to TRBD2. Trimming removed 4 bases from V and 6 bases from J; junction bases left unmatched: 2. This CDR3 contains 12 residues. Germline loops: CDR1 SEHNR, CDR2 FQNEAQ (reference sequence). Here the CDR3 reads CASSSGTSEQYV. CDR3 nucleotide sequence: TGTGCCAGCAGCTCCGGGACTAGCGAGCAGTACGTC.

This clone was observed a handful of times. The chain employs TRBV9 and TRBJ2-2; a weak D match, TRBD1 (5 bases). Trimming stripped 3 bases from V and 0 bases from J, with 15 bases between. CDR3 length equals 17 residues. Germline V gene lookup returns CDR1 SGDLS and CDR2 YYNGEE. Written as DNA, the CDR3 is TGTGCCAGCAGCGCCCAACGACAGACCACGAACACCGGGGAGCTGTTTTTT. Translation: CASSAQRQTTNTGELFF.

The chain combines TRBV19 with TRBJ2-1; maybe TRBD2 (5 bases). Per germline, CDR1 LNHDA and CDR2 SQIVND (reference sequence). The V gene lost 5 bases and the J gene lost 8 bases, with 10 bases spanning the gap. CDR3 length equals 12 residues. This CDR3 is CASSPFGDEQFF. CDR3 coding DNA: TGTGCCAGTAGTCCCTTCGGGGATGAGCAGTTCTTC.

J is TRBJ1-2 and V is TRBV21-1; the table's D call TRBD1 went unverified against the DNA. TRBV21-1 is flagged as a pseudogene. The CDR3 spans 15 residues. In DNA, the CDR3 is TGTGCCAGCAGCAAAGCCCCAGGGGGATGCTATGGCTACACCTTC. Its translation is CASSKAPGGCYGYTF.

This chain connects TRBV18 to TRBJ1-1; D is ambiguous. The CDR3 runs 13 residues. Germline CDR1 reads KGHSH; CDR2 reads LQKENI. The V gene lost 6 bases and the J gene lost 3 bases, with 11 bases spanning the gap. For the CDR3, the DNA is TGTGCCAGCTCTGCGGGCGGGGACACTGAAGCTTTCTTT. Translation gives CASSAGGDTEAFF.

This clone was seen only a few times. The chain couples TRBV7-9 to TRBJ1-1; TRBD1 agrees at 8 bases. Germline V gene data show CDR1 as SEHNR and CDR2 as FQNEAQ (reference sequence). Losses at the gene ends were 5 bases for V and 5 bases for J; bases not matched to a gene: 4. This CDR3 comprises 13 residues. CDR3 sequence: CASSTQGDTEAFF. CDR3 DNA sequence: TGTGCCAGCAGCACACAGGGGGATACTGAAGCTTTCTTT.

This chain links TRBV5-1 with TRBJ2-2; maybe TRBD1 (6 bases). The CDR3 loop spans 16 amino acids. Trimming removed 4 bases at V and 2 bases at J, with 15 bases between. Germline V CDR1 and CDR2: SGHRS, YFSETQ. CDR3 amino acids: CASSMGHSINTGELFF. CDR3 nucleotide sequence: TGCGCCAGCAGCATGGGACACTCGATTAACACCGGGGAGCTGTTTTTT.

The V call is TRBV7-9, the J call TRBJ2-5; 8 nucleotides agree with TRBD1. CDR1 SEHNR and CDR2 FQNEAQ come from the germline V gene (reference sequence). The CDR3 contains 15 residues. Trimming at V came to 5 bases and at J to 5 bases, leaving 10 bases not matched to a gene. The CDR3 DNA is TGTGCCAGCAGCACACTCAGGGGGCGCCGGGAGACCCAGTACTTC. Residues: CASSTLRGRRETQYF.

In this sample, this clone turned up a few times. CDR3 sequence (DNA): TGTGCCAGCAGTTTAGGGAGGAACACTGAAGCTTTCTTT. Encoded protein: CASSLGRNTEAFF. The chain links TRBV12-3 or TRBV12-4 to TRBJ1-1; no clear D. The CDR3 spans 13 residues. V lost 1 base, J lost 1 base, and 4 bases lay in between.

The V gene is TRBV7-9, the J gene TRBJ2-3, with D possibly matching TRBD2 (6 bases). CDR3 length equals 15 residues. CDR1 SEHNR and CDR2 FQNEAQ come from the germline V gene (reference sequence). V lost 3 bases and J 0 bases, leaving 10 bases between the germline ends. CDR3 DNA sequence: TGTGCCAGCAGCTTTAGCGGCGCTAGCACAGATACGCAGTATTTT. Translated, it gives CASSFSGASTDTQYF.

CDR3 sequence reads: CASSLRGGSNEQFF. CDR3 bases: TGTGCCAGCAGCTTGAGGGGGGGATCCAATGAGCAGTTCTTC. The rearrangement links TRBV7-2 to TRBJ2-1; the D gene is possibly TRBD2 (7 bases). Germline V lookup: CDR1 SGHTA, CDR2 FQGNSA. The CDR3 is 14 amino acids. V lost 3 bases and J 6 bases, leaving 12 bases between the germline ends.

This clone was recorded once. The chain uses TRBV14 and TRBJ2-1; D may be TRBD2 (5 bases). Between the trimmed V and J ends, which lost 4 bases and 2 bases, there was a span of 12 bases. The CDR3 spans 15 residues. The V gene's germline CDR1 is SGHDN and CDR2 FVKESK. The CDR3 protein is CASSLGLVAYNEQFF. Here the CDR3 DNA reads TGTGCCAGCAGCCTAGGACTCGTGGCCTACAATGAGCAGTTCTTC.

This clone is a singleton in its sample. The chain carries TRBV10-2 and TRBJ1-5; no clear D gene. Germline CDR1 WSHSY, CDR2 SAAADI. The CDR3 has 15 amino acids. V lost 2 bases and J 0 bases, leaving 8 bases between the germline ends. The DNA of the CDR3 is TGCGCCAGCAGTGAGATCGGGGATAGCAATCAGCCCCAGCATTTT. It codes for CASSEIGDSNQPQHF.

This chain uses TRBV27 with TRBJ1-4; D might be TRBD1 (6 bases). The V end was cut by 6 bases, the J end by 5 bases, with 16 bases between. The CDR3 loop spans 15 amino acids. The germline CDR1 and CDR2 sequences are MNHEY and SMNVEV (reference sequence). CDR3 DNA sequence: TGTGCCAGCAGCTTAACGGACAGTGAAAATGAAAAACTGTTTTTT. This codes for CASSLTDSENEKLFF.

This chain links TRBV29-1 with TRBJ2-5; D may be TRBD1 (5 bases). CDR3 size: 15 residues. Germline CDR1 SQVTM, CDR2 ANQGSEA. Trimming took off 2 bases at V and 0 bases at J, with 13 bases between the two ends. DNA for the CDR3: TGCAGCGTTGAAAGGGGCAGGGATAACCAAGAGACCCAGTACTTC. Its translation: CSVERGRDNQETQYF.

The V call is TRBV2, the J call TRBJ1-6; 7 nucleotides match TRBD1. The CDR3 is made up of 13 amino acids. CDR1 is SNHLY, CDR2 FYNNEI, per germline. The J segment lost 13 bases and the V segment lost 6 bases, leaving 9 bases of the junction unmatched. CDR3 bases: TGTGCCAGCAGCACTACAGGGGCTGGCCCCCTCCACTTT. Its translation is CASSTTGAGPLHF.

The V and J genes are TRBV7-3 and TRBJ2-2; 12 nucleotides match TRBD2. The V and J ends lost 5 bases and 7 bases, in that order; junction bases with no gene match: 2. CDR1 SGHTA and CDR2 FQGTGA come from the germline V gene. CDR3 size: 14 residues. CDR3 DNA sequence: TGTGCCAGCAGCCGGACTAGCGGGGTCGGGGAGCTGTTTTTT. It yields the protein CASSRTSGVGELFF.

This clone was found once. The chain employs TRBV2 and TRBJ1-5; no reliable D call. The CDR3 sequence is 15 residues long. The V and J ends lost 3 bases and 2 bases respectively, with 11 bases between them. Germline V gene lookup returns CDR1 SNHLY and CDR2 FYNNEI. The CDR3 region is CASSDEGWGNQPQHF. The CDR3 nucleotides are TGTGCCAGCAGTGATGAGGGATGGGGCAATCAGCCCCAGCATTTT.

The J gene is TRBJ2-3, the V gene TRBV3-1 (or the pseudogene TRBV3-2); TRBD2 matches at 8 bases. The length of the CDR3 is 15 residues. Germline V lookup: CDR1 LGHDT, CDR2 YNNKEL (reference sequence). The V segment lost 5 bases and the J segment 5 bases; nucleotides outside the gene matches: 9. The CDR3 here is CASSSRGGPGDTQYF. In nucleotides, the CDR3 is TGTGCCAGCAGCTCACGGGGGGGCCCAGGAGATACGCAGTATTTT.

This chain links TRBV3-1 (or the pseudogene TRBV3-2) with TRBJ2-3; D is possibly TRBD1 (8 bases). The germline V gene encodes CDR1 LGHDT and CDR2 YNNKEL (reference sequence). This CDR3 comprises 16 residues. V shed 3 bases and J shed 5 bases, with 18 bases lying between them. In DNA form, the CDR3 reads TGTGCCAGCAGCCAGGAAAGGACAGGGAGGGAAGATACGCAGTATTTT. Its translation is CASSQERTGREDTQYF.